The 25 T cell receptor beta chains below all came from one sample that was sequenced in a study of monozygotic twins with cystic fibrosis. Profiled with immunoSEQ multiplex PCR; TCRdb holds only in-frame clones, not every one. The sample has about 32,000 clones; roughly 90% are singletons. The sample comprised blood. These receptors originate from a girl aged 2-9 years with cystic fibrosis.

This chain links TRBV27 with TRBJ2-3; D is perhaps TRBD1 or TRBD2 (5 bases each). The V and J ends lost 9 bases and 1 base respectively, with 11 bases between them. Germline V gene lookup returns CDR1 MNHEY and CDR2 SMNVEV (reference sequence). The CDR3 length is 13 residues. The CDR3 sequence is CARGGDGTDTQYF. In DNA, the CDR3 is TGTGCCAGGGGTGGGGACGGCACAGATACGCAGTATTTT.

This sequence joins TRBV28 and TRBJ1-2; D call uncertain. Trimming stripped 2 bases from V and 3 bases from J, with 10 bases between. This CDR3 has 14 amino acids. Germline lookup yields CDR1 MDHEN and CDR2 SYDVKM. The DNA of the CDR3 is TGTGCCAGCAGTTTAAGGCAGAACTACTATGGCTACACCTTC. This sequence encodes CASSLRQNYYGYTF.

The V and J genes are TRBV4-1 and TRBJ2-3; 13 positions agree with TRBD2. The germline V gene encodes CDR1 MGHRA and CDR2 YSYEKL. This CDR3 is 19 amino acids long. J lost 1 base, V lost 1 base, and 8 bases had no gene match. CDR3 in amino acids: CASSQAPLGLAGGTDTQYF. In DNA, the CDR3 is TGCGCCAGCAGCCAAGCCCCCTTAGGACTAGCGGGGGGCACAGATACGCAGTATTTT.

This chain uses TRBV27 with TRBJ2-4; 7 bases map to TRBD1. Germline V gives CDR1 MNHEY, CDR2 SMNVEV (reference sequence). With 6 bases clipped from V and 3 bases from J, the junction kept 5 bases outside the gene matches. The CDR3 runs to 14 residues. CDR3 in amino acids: CASSLQGSKNIQYF. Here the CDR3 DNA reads TGTGCCAGCAGCCTACAGGGGAGCAAAAACATTCAGTACTTC.

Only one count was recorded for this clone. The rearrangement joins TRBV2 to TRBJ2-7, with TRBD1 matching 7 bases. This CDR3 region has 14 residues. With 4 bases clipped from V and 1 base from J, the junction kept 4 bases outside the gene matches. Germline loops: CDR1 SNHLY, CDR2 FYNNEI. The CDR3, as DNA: TGTGCCAGCAGTGTGCAGGGGGTATCCTACGAGCAGTACTTC. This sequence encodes CASSVQGVSYEQYF.

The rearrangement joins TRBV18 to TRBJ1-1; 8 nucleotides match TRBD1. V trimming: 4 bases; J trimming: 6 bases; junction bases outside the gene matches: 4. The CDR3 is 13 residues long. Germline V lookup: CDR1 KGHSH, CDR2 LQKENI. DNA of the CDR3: TGTGCCAGCTCACGACCAGGGGGCTCTGAAGCTTTCTTT. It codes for CASSRPGGSEAFF.

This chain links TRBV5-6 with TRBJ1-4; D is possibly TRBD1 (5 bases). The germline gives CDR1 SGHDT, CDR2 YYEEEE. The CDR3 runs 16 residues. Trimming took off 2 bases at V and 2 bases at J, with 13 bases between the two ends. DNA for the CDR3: TGTGCCAGCAGCTTTCCCCCGGGGGGGACTAATGAAAAACTGTTTTTT. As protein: CASSFPPGGTNEKLFF.

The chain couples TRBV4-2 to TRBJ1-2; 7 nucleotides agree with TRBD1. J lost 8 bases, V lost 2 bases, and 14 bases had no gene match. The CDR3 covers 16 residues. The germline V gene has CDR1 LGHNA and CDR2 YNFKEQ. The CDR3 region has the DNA TGTGCCAGCAGCCAAAGATTAGGACAGGCGGCGGAGGGCTACACCTTC. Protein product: CASSQRLGQAAEGYTF.

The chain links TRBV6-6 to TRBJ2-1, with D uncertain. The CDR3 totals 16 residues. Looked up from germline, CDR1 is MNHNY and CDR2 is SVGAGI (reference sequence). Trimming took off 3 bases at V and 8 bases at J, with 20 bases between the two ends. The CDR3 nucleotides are TGTGCCAGCAGTTATTCCTCCAGACCTCAGGCTCATGAGCAGTTCTTC. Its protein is CASSYSSRPQAHEQFF.

As DNA, the CDR3 is TGTGCCAGCAGTGACTCGACAGGTAGCACCGGGGAGCTGTTTTTT. Its translation: CASSDSTGSTGELFF. This chain links TRBV6-1 with TRBJ2-2; D is perhaps TRBD1 (6 bases). V was shortened by 3 bases and J by 4 bases, with 12 bases between the two germline ends. There are 15 residues in the CDR3. Germline values: CDR1 MNHNS, CDR2 SASEGT.

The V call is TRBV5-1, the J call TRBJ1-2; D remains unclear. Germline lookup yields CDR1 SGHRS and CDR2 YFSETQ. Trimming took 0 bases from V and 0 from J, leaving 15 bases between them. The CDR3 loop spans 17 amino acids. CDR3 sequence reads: CASSLDGPVWPNYGYTF. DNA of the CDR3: TGCGCCAGCAGCTTGGACGGTCCCGTATGGCCTAACTATGGCTACACCTTC.

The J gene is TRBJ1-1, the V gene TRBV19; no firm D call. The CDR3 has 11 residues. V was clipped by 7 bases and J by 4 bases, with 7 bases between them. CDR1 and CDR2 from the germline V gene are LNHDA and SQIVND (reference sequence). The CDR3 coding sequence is TGTGCCAGTACCCAGACCACTGAAGCTTTCTTT. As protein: CASTQTTEAFF.

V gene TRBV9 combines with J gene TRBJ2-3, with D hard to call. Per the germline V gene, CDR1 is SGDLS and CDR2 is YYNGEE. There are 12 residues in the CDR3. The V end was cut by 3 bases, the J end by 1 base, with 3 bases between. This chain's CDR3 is CASSDRTDTQYF. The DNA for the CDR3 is TGTGCCAGCAGCGACCGCACAGATACGCAGTATTTT. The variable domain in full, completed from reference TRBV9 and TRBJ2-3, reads DSGVTQTPKHLITATGQRVTLRCSPRSGDLSVYWYQQSLDQGLQFLIQYYNGEERAKGNILERFSAQQFPDLHSELNLSSLELGDSALYFCASSDRTDTQYFGPGTRLTVL.

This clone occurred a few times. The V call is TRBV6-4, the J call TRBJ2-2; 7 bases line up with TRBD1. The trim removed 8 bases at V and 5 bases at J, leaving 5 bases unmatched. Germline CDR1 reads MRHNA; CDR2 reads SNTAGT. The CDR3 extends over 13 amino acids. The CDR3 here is CASGQVETGELFF. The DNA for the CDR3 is TGTGCCAGCGGACAGGTCGAAACCGGGGAGCTGTTTTTT.

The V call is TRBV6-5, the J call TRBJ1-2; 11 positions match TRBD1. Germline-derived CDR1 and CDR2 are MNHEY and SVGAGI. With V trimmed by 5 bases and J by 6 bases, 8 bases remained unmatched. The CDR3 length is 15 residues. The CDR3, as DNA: TGTGCCAGCAGTCCTCGGACAGGGGGCTCCCATGGCTACACCTTC. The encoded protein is CASSPRTGGSHGYTF.

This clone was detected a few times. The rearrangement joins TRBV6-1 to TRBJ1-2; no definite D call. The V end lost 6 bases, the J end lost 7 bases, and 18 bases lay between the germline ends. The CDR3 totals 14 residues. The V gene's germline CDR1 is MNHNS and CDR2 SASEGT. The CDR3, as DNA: TGTGCCAGCAGGGCTCAAACTATACGCGGTGGCTACACCTTC. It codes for CASRAQTIRGGYTF.

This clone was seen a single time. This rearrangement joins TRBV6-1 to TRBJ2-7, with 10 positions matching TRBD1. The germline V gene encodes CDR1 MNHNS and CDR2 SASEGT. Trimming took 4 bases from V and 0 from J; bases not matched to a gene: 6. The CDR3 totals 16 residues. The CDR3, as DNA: TGTGCCAGCAGTGGGGACCGGGACAGGGGCTCCTACGAGCAGTACTTC. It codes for CASSGDRDRGSYEQYF.

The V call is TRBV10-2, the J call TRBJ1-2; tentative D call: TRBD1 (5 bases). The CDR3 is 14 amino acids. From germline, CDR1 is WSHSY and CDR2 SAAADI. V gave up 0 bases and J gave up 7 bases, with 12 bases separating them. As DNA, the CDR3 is TGCGCCAGCAGTGAGTCGGCTCACAGGACTGGCTACACCTTC. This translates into CASSESAHRTGYTF.

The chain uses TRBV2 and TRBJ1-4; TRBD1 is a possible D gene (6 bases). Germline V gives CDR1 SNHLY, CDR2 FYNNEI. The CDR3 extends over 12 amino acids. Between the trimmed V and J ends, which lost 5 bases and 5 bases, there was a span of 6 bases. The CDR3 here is CASSTGNEKLFF. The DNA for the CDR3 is TGTGCCAGCAGTACAGGGAATGAAAAACTGTTTTTT.

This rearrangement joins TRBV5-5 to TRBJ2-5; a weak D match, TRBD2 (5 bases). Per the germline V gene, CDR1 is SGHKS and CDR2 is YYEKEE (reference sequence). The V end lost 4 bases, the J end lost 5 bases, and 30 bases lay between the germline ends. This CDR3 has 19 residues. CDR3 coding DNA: TGTGCCAGCAGCCTGGGAGCTCTGGACGGTTTCCTAGAATGGGAGACCCAGTACTTC. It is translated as CASSLGALDGFLEWETQYF.

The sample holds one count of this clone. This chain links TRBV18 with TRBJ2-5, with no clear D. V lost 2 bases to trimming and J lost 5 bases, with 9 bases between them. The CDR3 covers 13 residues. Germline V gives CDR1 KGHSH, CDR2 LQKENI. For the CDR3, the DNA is TGTGCCAGCTCACCATCAAAGTCGGAGACCCAGTACTTC. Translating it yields CASSPSKSETQYF.

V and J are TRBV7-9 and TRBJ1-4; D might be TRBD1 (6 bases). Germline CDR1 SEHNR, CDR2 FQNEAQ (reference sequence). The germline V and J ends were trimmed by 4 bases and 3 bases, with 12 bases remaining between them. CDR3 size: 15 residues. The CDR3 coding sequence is TGTGCCAGCAGCTGGGGGCTCCAGGCTAATGAAAAACTGTTTTTT. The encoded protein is CASSWGLQANEKLFF.

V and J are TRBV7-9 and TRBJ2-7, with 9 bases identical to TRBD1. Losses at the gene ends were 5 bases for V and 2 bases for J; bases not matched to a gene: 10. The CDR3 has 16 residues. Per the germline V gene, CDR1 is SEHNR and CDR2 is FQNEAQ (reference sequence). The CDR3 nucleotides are TGTGCCAGCAGCCCCCTCCCTGGACAGGGGACCTACGAGCAGTACTTC. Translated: CASSPLPGQGTYEQYF.

The DNA for the CDR3 is TGTGCCAGCAGTTACCGAGGGGGCAGCTTCTACGAGCAGTACTTC. It specifies CASSYRGGSFYEQYF. The rearrangement joins TRBV6-5 to TRBJ2-7; TRBD1 matches at 7 bases. The germline V gene has CDR1 MNHEY and CDR2 SVGAGI. CDR3 length: 15 residues. V shed 2 bases and J 3 bases; nucleotides not matched to a gene: 7.

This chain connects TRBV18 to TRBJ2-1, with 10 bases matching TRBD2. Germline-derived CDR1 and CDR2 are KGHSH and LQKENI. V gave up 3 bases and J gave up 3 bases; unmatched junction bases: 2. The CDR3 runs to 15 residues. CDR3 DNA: TGTGCCAGCTCACCCAGGACTAGCGGCTACAATGAGCAGTTCTTC. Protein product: CASSPRTSGYNEQFF.